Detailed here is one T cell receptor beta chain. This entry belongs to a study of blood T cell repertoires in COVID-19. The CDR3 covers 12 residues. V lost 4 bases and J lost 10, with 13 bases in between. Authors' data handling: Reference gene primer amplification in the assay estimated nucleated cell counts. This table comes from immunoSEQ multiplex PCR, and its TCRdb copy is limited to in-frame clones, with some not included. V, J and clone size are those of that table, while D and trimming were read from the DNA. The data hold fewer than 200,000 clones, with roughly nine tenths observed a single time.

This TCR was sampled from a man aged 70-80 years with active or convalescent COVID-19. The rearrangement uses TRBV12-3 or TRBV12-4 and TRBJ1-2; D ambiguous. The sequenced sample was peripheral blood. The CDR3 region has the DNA TGTGCCAGCAGTTCCCGGGGAGCCCCCTACACCTTC. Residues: CASSSRGAPYTF.